Listed below are T cell receptor beta chains from one sample, sequenced in a study of tumor-infiltrating lymphocytes in primary liver carcinoma. TCRdb re-analysed the multiplex PCR reads in MiXCR, keeping a single row per CDR3 protein. The sample contains tens of thousands of distinct CDR3 sequences, more than 60% of which appear only once. The sample was tumor-adjacent normal liver tissue. The origin of the receptors is a middle-aged man with primary liver carcinoma and hepatitis B virus infection. CDR3s include the opening cysteine and the closing phenylalanine or tryptophan. The D gene is left open where the match is weak. Expanded clones get a size class; other rows say once, few or many, or leave the size out.

d_call j_call clone_size v_call cdr3_nt cdr3_aa
. TRBJ2-5 many TRBV6-2/TRBV6-3 TGTGCCAGCAGTTTTCCAGTGCAGGGGACCCAGTACTTC CASSFPVQGTQYF
TRBD1 TRBJ1-2 . TRBV7-9 TGTGCCAGCAGATGGGACAGGGGGATTCAGGGATACACCTTC CASRWDRGIQGYTF
TRBD2 TRBJ2-3 many TRBV5-1 TGCGCCAGCAGCTTGACCAGCGGGAGAAACACAGATACGCAGTATTTT CASSLTSGRNTDTQYF
TRBD1 TRBJ1-3 . TRBV6-6 TGTGCCAGCAGCAGGAGAACCCAGGGGGTCCAAAACACCATATATTTT CASSRRTQGVQNTIYF
TRBD2 TRBJ2-3 . TRBV11-2 TGTGCCAACACCGACCAGGTTTCTAGCGGTAGCTCAGATACGCAGTACTTT CANTDQVSSGSSDTQYF
. TRBJ2-2 . TRBV12-3/TRBV12-4 TGTGCCAGCAGCTTCCCCACGGGGGGCTTAGCGAACACCGGGGAGCTGTTTTTT CASSFPTGGLANTGELFF
. TRBJ1-5 . TRBV5-6 TGTGCCAGCACCTTGGGGTTCGACAATCAGCCCCAACATTTT CASTLGFDNQPQHF
. TRBJ2-5 . TRBV5-4 TGTGCTAGCAGCTTGAACGGGGACGACCAAGAGACCCATTACTTC CASSLNGDDQETHYF
. TRBJ2-1 . TRBV29-1 TGCAGCGTTGAGGTGGGCAGGAGGGCCAGCGCTGAGCAGTTCTTC CSVEVGRRASAEQFF
. TRBJ2-1 . TRBV4-1 TGCGCCAACGGCCGCGTGGCCAATGAGCAGTTCTTC CANGRVANEQFF
. TRBJ1-2 . TRBV6-6 TGTGCCGGCAGTACTACGCCCGGGGTGGGCTACATCTTC CAGSTTPGVGYIF
. TRBJ2-3 few TRBV6-2/TRBV6-3 TGTGCCCGCAGGCCCTCAGCGGATACGCAGTATTTT CARRPSADTQYF
TRBD1 TRBJ1-2 few TRBV7-9 TGTGCCAGCAGACGGGACAGGGGGTTCCATGGCTATACCTTC CASRRDRGFHGYTF
TRBD1 TRBJ1-1 many TRBV5-1 TGCGCCAGCAGCTTGGTCACAGGGGGCGAAGCTTTCTTT CASSLVTGGEAFF
. TRBJ1-5 once TRBV6-1 TGTGCCAGCAGTACTAGGACATCTCTCCAGCCCCAGCATTTT CASSTRTSLQPQHF
. TRBJ2-2 . TRBV6-6 TGTGCCAGCGGCTCCCCGAGATGGGGGAGTACCGGGGAGCTGTTTTTT CASGSPRWGSTGELFF
. TRBJ2-7 . TRBV5-1 TGCGCCAGTAGCATCGGCAGGGTAGACGAGCAGTACTTC CASSIGRVDEQYF
. TRBJ2-1 . TRBV12-3/TRBV12-4 TGTGCCAGCACCGGGGGATACTACGAGCAGTTCTTC CASTGGYYEQFF
TRBD2 TRBJ2-3 few TRBV6-5 TGTGCTAGCAACTCTGGACTAGCTGGAACAGATACGCAGTATTTT CASNSGLAGTDTQYF
. TRBJ2-4 many TRBV5-1 TGCGCCAGCAGCTTGGACAGGAGAAACATTCAGTACTTC CASSLDRRNIQYF
. TRBJ1-1 few TRBV10-3 TGTGCCATCAGTGAGGGACGGCTAAGCGGTGCTCTCTTC CAISEGRLSGALF
TRBD1 TRBJ2-7 . TRBV10-3 TGTACCATCAGTGATAGTGACAGGGGGTCCCACGAGCAGTACTTC CTISDSDRGSHEQYF
. TRBJ1-4 . TRBV7-2 TGTGCCAGCGGCTCCTTTCCGGGATCACGACATGAAAAACTGTTTTTT CASGSFPGSRHEKLFF
. TRBJ1-1 once TRBV5-5 TGTGTCAGCAGCCATGAAAGTGAGCGGTACACTGAAGCTTTCTTT CVSSHESERYTEAFF
TRBD2 TRBJ2-1 . TRBV4-1 TGCGCCAGCAGCCAGGTTAACCTTGCGGGAGGAGGGAGTGAGCAGTTCTTC CASSQVNLAGGGSEQFF
TRBD1 TRBJ1-3 once TRBV4-1 TGCGCCAGCAGTCGAGGGGGACAGCACTCTGGAAACACCATATATTTT CASSRGGQHSGNTIYF
TRBD2 TRBJ2-7 . TRBV29-1 TGCAGCATTGAGCGGGAGGGGCGGAACGAGCAGTACTTC CSIEREGRNEQYF
. TRBJ2-7 . TRBV6-5 TGTGCCAGGAGTTACAAGGACCCTGCCACTTCGATACCCCACGAGCAGTACTTC CARSYKDPATSIPHEQYF
. TRBJ2-1 . TRBV11-1 TGTGCCAGCAGCCCCCGGATGGCGGACTCCTACAATAAGCAATTCTTC CASSPRMADSYNKQFF
. TRBJ1-2 . TRBV6-6 TGTGCCAGCAGTCGTGGAATGGGCACTCAGTACGGCTACGCCTTC CASSRGMGTQYGYAF
TRBD2 TRBJ2-7 . TRBV7-6 TGTGCCAGCAGCTCCGAGCCCGACGGGGGGGGCTACGAGCAGTACTTC CASSSEPDGGGYEQYF
. TRBJ1-2 . TRBV11-1 TGTACCAGCAGCTTGACAGGTGCCTTGTATGGCTACACCTTC CTSSLTGALYGYTF
. TRBJ2-5 . TRBV29-1 TGCAGCGTTGAAACGGACAGAGGGCAAGCAGAGACCCAGTACTTC CSVETDRGQAETQYF
TRBD1 TRBJ2-1 . TRBV6-1 TGTGCCAGCAGTTTCGGACAGGAAAACAAAGAGCAATTCTTC CASSFGQENKEQFF
. TRBJ1-1 . TRBV10-3 TGTGCCATCAGGGACTGGCAGGGGTGCACTGAAGCTTTCTTT CAIRDWQGCTEAFF
TRBD2 TRBJ2-7 . TRBV29-1 TGCAGCGTCGGGACTCGCGGGAGGTTTGGGGGGCAGTACTTC CSVGTRGRFGGQYF